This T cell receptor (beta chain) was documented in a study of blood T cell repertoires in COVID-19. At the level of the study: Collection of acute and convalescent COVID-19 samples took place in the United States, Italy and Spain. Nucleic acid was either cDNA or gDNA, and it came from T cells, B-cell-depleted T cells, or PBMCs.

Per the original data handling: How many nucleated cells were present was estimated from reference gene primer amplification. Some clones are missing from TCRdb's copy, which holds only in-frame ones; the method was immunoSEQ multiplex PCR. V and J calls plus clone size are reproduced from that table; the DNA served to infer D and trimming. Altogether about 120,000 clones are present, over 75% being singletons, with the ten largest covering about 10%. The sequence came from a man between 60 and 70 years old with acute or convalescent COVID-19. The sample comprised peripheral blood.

The CDR3 nucleotides are TGTGCTGTTAGTAGAGAGGTCGGATATAGCAATCAGCCCCAGCATTTT. Translation: CAVSREVGYSNQPQHF. This chain uses TRBV19 with TRBJ1-5; D gene ambiguous. This CDR3 has 16 amino acids. The germline gives CDR1 LNHDA, CDR2 SQIVND (reference sequence).